The 29 T cell receptor beta chains in this list originate from one sample, sequenced in a study of shared clonotypes between healthy human individuals. Here immunoSEQ multiplex PCR was the method, and the copy in TCRdb shows in-frame clones only, minus some. The sample yields more than 500,000 clones, about 95% seen once. Positive CCR7 selection of CD45RO-negative cells yielded the naive CD8 cells, and terminally differentiated effector memory CD45RA+ cells were excluded. Material: naive CD8+ T cells sorted from blood. The receptors were sampled from a woman in her twenties or thirties in good health.

This chain links TRBV28 with TRBJ2-5, with 8 nucleotides matching TRBD2. CDR1 and CDR2 (germline): MDHEN, SYDVKM. V lost 2 bases and J lost 3; bases outside the gene matches: 2. This CDR3 is 14 amino acids long. CDR3 coding DNA: TGTGCCAGCAGTTTAGCGGGAGGAGAAGAGACCCAGTACTTC. Protein sequence: CASSLAGGEETQYF. Full variable domain (outside the CDR3, taken from reference TRBV28 and TRBJ2-5): DVKVTQSSRYLVKRTGEKVFLECVQDMDHENMFWYRQDPGLGLRLIYFSYDVKMKEKGDIPEGYSVSREKKERFSLILESASTNQTSMYLCASSLAGGEETQYFGPGTRLLVL.

The table lists this clone with a count of one. The V and J genes are TRBV27 and TRBJ2-7; TRBD1 is a possible D gene (7 bases). V was trimmed by 1 base and J by 7 bases, leaving 11 bases between them. This CDR3 is 13 amino acids long. In germline, CDR1 is MNHEY, CDR2 SMNVEV (reference sequence). The CDR3 protein is CASSLYRGGEQYF. The CDR3 DNA reads TGTGCCAGCAGTTTATACAGGGGAGGTGAGCAGTACTTC.

This chain links TRBV4-1 with TRBJ2-1; D might be TRBD1 (6 bases). Deletions cut 1 base from V and 9 bases from J, with 16 bases between. The length of the CDR3 is 15 residues. Germline loops: CDR1 MGHRA, CDR2 YSYEKL. Written as DNA, the CDR3 is TGCGCCAGCAGCCAAGTGGGGCAGGGGTGGCCTGAGCAGTTCTTC. This codes for CASSQVGQGWPEQFF.

The V and J genes are TRBV5-4 and TRBJ2-5; D is possibly TRBD1 (6 bases). The DNA end favors TRBJ2-7, so the J call may be wrong. This CDR3 is 15 amino acids long. CDR1 and CDR2 (germline): SGHNT, YYREEE (reference sequence). The CDR3 region is CASSLGQEGGYEQYF. In DNA form, the CDR3 reads TGTGCCAGCAGCTTGGGACAGGAAGGGGGCTACGAGCAGTACTTC.

The chain couples TRBV19 to TRBJ1-5; D is ambiguous. The V gene's germline CDR1 is LNHDA and CDR2 SQIVND (reference sequence). V lost 6 bases, J lost 5 bases, and 20 bases lay in between. This CDR3 is built from 16 residues. CDR3 sequence (DNA): TGTGCCAGTAGCGTGGGTGTAGGGAGGATTGATCAGCCCCAGCATTTT. It codes for CASSVGVGRIDQPQHF.

This sequence joins TRBV4-1 and TRBJ1-2, with 8 positions matching TRBD1. The CDR3 totals 15 residues. Germline assignment: CDR1 MGHRA and CDR2 YSYEKL. V trimming: 5 bases; J trimming: 4 bases; junction bases outside the gene matches: 9. CDR3 residues: CASSNGQGGSYGYTF. The CDR3 DNA is TGCGCCAGCAGCAACGGACAGGGTGGGAGCTATGGCTACACCTTC.

This chain joins TRBV19 and TRBJ1-5, with D possibly matching TRBD1 (5 bases). In germline, CDR1 is LNHDA, CDR2 SQIVND (reference sequence). The CDR3 has 14 amino acids. Trimming took off 7 bases at V and 0 bases at J, with 10 bases between the two ends. The CDR3 reads CASTETVSNQPQHF. In DNA form, the CDR3 reads TGTGCCAGTACCGAGACAGTTAGCAATCAGCCCCAGCATTTT. Drawing the rest from reference TRBV19 and TRBJ1-5, the complete variable domain is DGGITQSPKYLFRKEGQNVTLSCEQNLNHDAMYWYRQDPGQGLRLIYYSQIVNDFQKGDIAEGYSVSREKKESFPLTVTSAQKNPTAFYLCASTETVSNQPQHFGDGTRLSIL.

The genes are TRBV2 and TRBJ1-1; no firm D call. CDR3 size: 13 residues. Trimming left V 6 bases short and J 5 bases short, with 13 bases between. Germline V lookup: CDR1 SNHLY, CDR2 FYNNEI. In nucleotides, the CDR3 is TGTGCCAGCAGCCCTGGTCCGAGGACTGAAGCTTTCTTT. It specifies CASSPGPRTEAFF.

The J gene is TRBJ2-1, the V gene TRBV7-7, with D possibly being TRBD2 (5 bases). Trimming took 5 bases from V and 4 from J, leaving 12 bases between them. Germline CDR1 reads SSHAT; CDR2 reads FNYEAQ (reference sequence). The CDR3 runs 14 residues. DNA for the CDR3: TGTGCCAGCAGCCCCTCCCCGGGGTACAATGAGCAGTTCTTC. It translates to CASSPSPGYNEQFF.

The rearrangement links TRBV28 to TRBJ2-5, with 13 bases aligning to TRBD2. The end of the DNA is better explained by TRBJ2-7, so the J call may be wrong. There are 16 residues in the CDR3. The germline gives CDR1 MDHEN, CDR2 SYDVKM. CDR3 sequence: CASSLRLAGGPYEQYF. Here the CDR3 DNA reads TGTGCCAGCAGTTTGCGACTAGCGGGAGGACCGTACGAGCAGTACTTC.

The genes are TRBV5-4 and TRBJ2-5; D is possibly TRBD2 (5 bases). V lost 4 bases and J lost 11, with 15 bases in between. The CDR3 contains 12 residues. The V gene's germline CDR1 is SGHNT and CDR2 YYREEE (reference sequence). In DNA, the CDR3 is TGTGCCAGCAGCGCGGAGGACGGCGTGCAGTACTTC. Residues: CASSAEDGVQYF.

This chain uses TRBV6-4 with TRBJ2-3; D is unclear. V dropped 0 bases and J dropped 0 bases, with 10 bases sitting between them. Germline loops: CDR1 MRHNA, CDR2 SNTAGT. The CDR3 consists of 16 residues. The chain's CDR3 is CASSDSNTRSTDTQYF. CDR3 DNA sequence: TGTGCCAGCAGTGACTCGAACACTCGTAGCACAGATACGCAGTATTTT.

This chain connects TRBV13 to TRBJ1-2; a weak D match, TRBD1 (5 bases). Trimming removed 4 bases from V and 3 bases from J, with 9 bases in between. Germline-derived CDR1 and CDR2 are PRHDT and FYEKMQ (reference sequence). This CDR3 has 13 residues. In DNA, the CDR3 is TGTGCCAGCAGCTCGACAGTTGACTATGGCTACACCTTC. It translates to CASSSTVDYGYTF.

The chain uses TRBV14 and TRBJ1-4; TRBD1 matches 12 bases. The V gene end was trimmed by 3 bases and the J gene end by 8 bases; junction bases not matched to a gene: 1. Looked up from germline, CDR1 is SGHDN and CDR2 is FVKESK. This CDR3 contains 14 residues. The DNA of the CDR3 is TGTGCCAGCAGCCATGGGACAGGGGGCGAAAAACTGTTTTTT. The encoded protein is CASSHGTGGEKLFF.

V usage is TRBV6-1 and J usage is TRBJ1-1; D remains ambiguous. V was shortened by 2 bases and J by 10 bases, with 5 bases between the two germline ends. Looked up from germline, CDR1 is MNHNS and CDR2 is SASEGT. There are 10 residues in the CDR3. CDR3 sequence (DNA): TGTGCCAGCAGTGAACCGCGAGCTTTCTTT. This translates into CASSEPRAFF.

The chain joins TRBV6-6 to TRBJ1-1; maybe TRBD1 (6 bases). This CDR3 region has 13 residues. Germline CDR1 reads MNHNY; CDR2 reads SVGAGI (reference sequence). Trimming took 5 bases from V and 5 from J, leaving 12 bases between them. Written as DNA, the CDR3 is TGTGCCAGCAGTGGAGGGAGGGGGACTGAAGCTTTCTTT. It encodes CASSGGRGTEAFF.

The genes are TRBV6-1 and TRBJ1-4, with D perhaps TRBD1 (6 bases). CDR3 size: 15 residues. Trimming cost V 2 bases and J 4 bases, with 11 bases left between them. Germline-derived CDR1 and CDR2 are MNHNS and SASEGT. The CDR3 loop is CASSEFRGINEKLFF. DNA for the CDR3: TGTGCCAGCAGTGAATTCAGGGGAATTAATGAAAAACTGTTTTTT.

J is TRBJ1-1 and V is TRBV7-9; D is unclear. Germline CDR1 SEHNR, CDR2 FQNEAQ (reference sequence). Trimming left V 0 bases short and J 0 bases short, with 5 bases between. The CDR3 contains 14 residues. The CDR3 sequence: CASSLAVMNTEAFF. CDR3 nucleotides: TGTGCCAGCAGCTTAGCTGTGATGAACACTGAAGCTTTCTTT.

V gene TRBV5-8 combines with J gene TRBJ1-1; no definite D call. The CDR3 is 18 residues long. The germline V gene has CDR1 SGHTS and CDR2 YDEGEE. V was shortened by 4 bases and J by 0 bases, with 22 bases between the two germline ends. The CDR3: CASSPPPPLSVLNTEAFF. CDR3 sequence (DNA): TGTGCCAGCAGCCCTCCACCCCCCTTGAGCGTGTTGAACACTGAAGCTTTCTTT.

The V and J genes are TRBV6-5 and TRBJ1-2; no clear D gene. Per the germline V gene, CDR1 is MNHEY and CDR2 is SVGAGI. The CDR3 totals 14 residues. The V end lost 0 bases, the J end lost 7 bases, and 12 bases lay between the germline ends. The CDR3 loop reads CASSYSTRGGGYTF. The CDR3 DNA reads as TGTGCCAGCAGTTACTCGACCAGAGGTGGTGGCTACACCTTC.

This chain links TRBV6-6 with TRBJ1-3, with 10 positions matching TRBD1. V gave up 5 bases and J gave up 6 bases; unmatched junction bases: 10. Germline loops: CDR1 MNHNY, CDR2 SVGAGI (reference sequence). The CDR3 has 16 amino acids. As DNA, the CDR3 is TGTGCCAGCAGTCTCGAGACAGGGGGCAGCTTAAACACCATATATTTT. It specifies CASSLETGGSLNTIYF.

CDR3 protein: CASSRYTYSNQPQHF. CDR3 DNA: TGTGCCAGCAGTCGTTACACATATAGCAATCAGCCCCAGCATTTT. The chain combines TRBV6-1 with TRBJ1-5; D gene uncertain. V dropped 5 bases and J dropped 0 bases, with 11 bases sitting between them. CDR3 length equals 15 residues. CDR1 and CDR2 from the germline V gene are MNHNS and SASEGT.

Of note for this clone: The same CDR3 can be traced to other DNA sequences in this sample. V and J are TRBV28 and TRBJ1-5; D is uncertain. Germline loops: CDR1 MDHEN, CDR2 SYDVKM. The V end lost 3 bases, the J end lost 1 base, and 7 bases lay between the germline ends. The CDR3 runs 14 residues. The CDR3 DNA follows: TGTGCCAGCAGTTTTCGAGGGAGCAATCAGCCCCAGCATTTT. It specifies CASSFRGSNQPQHF. Filled out from reference TRBV28 and TRBJ1-5, the complete variable domain reads DVKVTQSSRYLVKRTGEKVFLECVQDMDHENMFWYRQDPGLGLRLIYFSYDVKMKEKGDIPEGYSVSREKKERFSLILESASTNQTSMYLCASSFRGSNQPQHFGDGTRLSIL.

V is TRBV19 and J is TRBJ2-7; D not certain. CDR1 and CDR2 (germline): LNHDA, SQIVND (reference sequence). V was trimmed by 0 bases and J by 2 bases, leaving 8 bases between them. This CDR3 is built from 14 residues. In DNA form, the CDR3 reads TGTGCCAGTAGTATAGATCTAGAAGCCTACGAGCAGTACTTC. Protein sequence: CASSIDLEAYEQYF.

This chain connects TRBV4-1 to TRBJ2-5; the match to TRBD1 covers 9 bases. The J call may not be correct, given that the DNA end is closer to TRBJ2-7. The CDR3 is 17 amino acids. Germline-derived CDR1 and CDR2 are MGHRA and YSYEKL. CDR3 loop: CASSQPGGQGPSYEQYF. In nucleotides, the CDR3 is TGCGCCAGCAGCCAACCGGGCGGACAGGGGCCCTCCTACGAGCAGTACTTC.

V usage is TRBV6-1 and J usage is TRBJ2-7; D gene uncertain. This CDR3 spans 13 amino acids. Germline CDR1 MNHNS, CDR2 SASEGT. Trimming cost V 6 bases and J 3 bases, with 12 bases left between them. CDR3 loop: CASREPQGYEQYF. CDR3 bases: TGTGCCAGCAGAGAGCCACAAGGCTACGAGCAGTACTTC.

V and J are TRBV27 and TRBJ1-5; 8 nucleotides line up with TRBD1. The CDR3 runs 18 residues. Germline V gene data show CDR1 as MNHEY and CDR2 as SMNVEV (reference sequence). Trimming took 2 bases from V and 0 from J; bases not matched to a gene: 9. The CDR3 loop reads CASSLRGQAPYSNQPQHF. In DNA, the CDR3 is TGTGCCAGCAGTTTAAGGGGACAGGCTCCTTATAGCAATCAGCCCCAGCATTTT.

Worth noting for this clone: Germline and junction disagree at one end, which may indicate a read error. This sequence joins TRBV30 and TRBJ2-5; TRBD1 is a possible D gene (5 bases). The CDR3 runs 12 residues. Germline-derived CDR1 and CDR2 are GTSNPN and SVGIG (reference sequence). CDR3 loop: CAWSQRGRVMDF. CDR3 bases: TGTGCCTGGAGCCAAAGGGGCAGGGTAATGGACTTC.

CDR3 nucleotides: TGTGCCAGCAGTTTATTCCAGCGGGCTGACGAGCAGTACTTC. Residues: CASSLFQRADEQYF. The genes are TRBV27 and TRBJ2-7; TRBD2 might be the D (6 bases). Trimming pared 1 base from V and 5 bases from J, leaving 12 bases between. The length of the CDR3 is 14 residues. Per germline, CDR1 MNHEY and CDR2 SMNVEV (reference sequence).